One sample yielded the 7 T cell receptor beta chains listed below, sequenced in a study of persistence of HIV-infected CD4 T cells. Sequencing used immunoSEQ version 4 in survey mode. The table came from immunoSEQ multiplex PCR; TCRdb's copy has only in-frame clones and leaves some out. This table has approximately 15,000 clones, roughly 70% appearing once. Which antigens these TCRs recognize remains unknown. Lysates of CMV-infected fibroblasts at roughly 10 ug/mL stimulated these cells. Responding CD4+ T cells were sorted by upregulation of both CD40 ligand and CD69. The source material was CD4+ T cells sorted from PBMCs after approximately 18-hour stimulation, sampled from a patient who received antiretroviral therapy. The receptors derive from an adult man with HIV who was CMV-seropositive.

The chain links TRBV9 to TRBJ1-6, with TRBD1 matching over 7 bases. The germline V gene encodes CDR1 SGDLS and CDR2 YYNGEE. CDR3 length: 14 residues. The junction had 12 bases not matched to a gene; V was cut back by 4 bases and J by 14 bases. CDR3 residues: CASSNHRGRDTLHF. The DNA for the CDR3 is TGTGCCAGCAGCAATCACAGGGGACGAGACACCCTCCACTTT.

V usage is TRBV7-3 and J usage is TRBJ2-7; D is possibly TRBD1 (7 bases). Germline-derived CDR1 and CDR2 are SGHTA and FQGTGA. This CDR3 has 14 amino acids. V was shortened by 5 bases and J by 2 bases, with 13 bases between the two germline ends. The chain's CDR3 is CASSPQGGAYEQYF. The CDR3 coding sequence is TGTGCCAGCAGCCCCCAGGGGGGTGCCTACGAGCAGTACTTC.

This clone was seen more than once but under ten times. The V and J genes are TRBV4-2 and TRBJ2-3; TRBD2 matches at 9 bases. This CDR3 contains 16 residues. Per germline, CDR1 LGHNA and CDR2 YNFKEQ. J was trimmed by 6 bases and V by 1 base; bases with no gene match: 8. CDR3 nucleotide sequence: TGTGCCAGCAGCCAAGGCAGCGGGGGGCCGCGGGATACGCAGTATTTT. Protein: CASSQGSGGPRDTQYF.

J is TRBJ2-3 and V is TRBV28; D unresolved. V was shortened by 4 bases and J by 6 bases, with 8 bases between the two germline ends. This CDR3 has 12 amino acids. Germline loops: CDR1 MDHEN, CDR2 SYDVKM. The CDR3 sequence is CASSYRFDTQYF. The CDR3 nucleotides are TGTGCCAGCAGTTACCGATTTGATACGCAGTATTTT. Full variable domain (remainder filled in from reference TRBV28 and TRBJ2-3): DVKVTQSSRYLVKRTGEKVFLECVQDMDHENMFWYRQDPGLGLRLIYFSYDVKMKEKGDIPEGYSVSREKKERFSLILESASTNQTSMYLCASSYRFDTQYFGPGTRLTVL.

The J gene is TRBJ1-2, the V gene TRBV12-3 or TRBV12-4; a possible D gene is TRBD1 (5 bases). The germline V and J ends were trimmed by 5 bases and 4 bases, with 11 bases remaining between them. The CDR3 totals 13 residues. For the CDR3, the DNA is TGTGCCAGCAGTCCCATGGGGGGCTATGGCTACACCTTC. This gives the protein CASSPMGGYGYTF.

The gene calls are TRBV7-5 and TRBJ1-5; the table's D call TRBD1 went unverified against the DNA. TRBV7-5 is designated a pseudogene. The CDR3 has 19 amino acids. CDR3 sequence: CARSLVPEPTPVSNQPQHF. CDR3 sequence (DNA): TGTGCCAGAAGCTTAGTACCCGAGCCGACACCAGTTAGCAATCAGCCCCAGCATTTT.

This clone was detected once. CDR3 coding DNA: TGCAGCGTGTCCATGACTAGCGGGGGGGCCAAAGAGCAGTACTTC. It yields the protein CSVSMTSGGAKEQYF. This chain links TRBV29-1 with TRBJ2-7; 14 bases align to TRBD2. CDR3 length equals 15 residues. Germline CDR1 and CDR2: SQVTM and ANQGSEA. The J segment lost 7 bases and the V segment lost 6 bases, leaving 11 bases of the junction unmatched.